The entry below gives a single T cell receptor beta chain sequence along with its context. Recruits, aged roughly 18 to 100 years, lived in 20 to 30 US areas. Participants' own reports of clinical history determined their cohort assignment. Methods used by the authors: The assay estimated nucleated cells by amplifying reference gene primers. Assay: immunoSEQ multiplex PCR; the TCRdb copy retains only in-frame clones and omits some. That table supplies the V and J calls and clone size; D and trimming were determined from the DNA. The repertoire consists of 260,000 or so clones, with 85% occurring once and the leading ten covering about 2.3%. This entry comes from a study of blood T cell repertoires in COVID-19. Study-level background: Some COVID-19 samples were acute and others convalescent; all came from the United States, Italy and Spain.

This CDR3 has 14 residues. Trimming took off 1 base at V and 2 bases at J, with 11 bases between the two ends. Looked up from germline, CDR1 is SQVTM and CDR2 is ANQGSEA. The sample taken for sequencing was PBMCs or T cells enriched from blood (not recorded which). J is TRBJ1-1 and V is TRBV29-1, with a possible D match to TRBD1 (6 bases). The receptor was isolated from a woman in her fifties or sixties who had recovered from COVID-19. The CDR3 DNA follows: TGCAGCGTTGAAGGGGGGCGAGAAAACACTGAAGCTTTCTTT. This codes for CSVEGGRENTEAFF.